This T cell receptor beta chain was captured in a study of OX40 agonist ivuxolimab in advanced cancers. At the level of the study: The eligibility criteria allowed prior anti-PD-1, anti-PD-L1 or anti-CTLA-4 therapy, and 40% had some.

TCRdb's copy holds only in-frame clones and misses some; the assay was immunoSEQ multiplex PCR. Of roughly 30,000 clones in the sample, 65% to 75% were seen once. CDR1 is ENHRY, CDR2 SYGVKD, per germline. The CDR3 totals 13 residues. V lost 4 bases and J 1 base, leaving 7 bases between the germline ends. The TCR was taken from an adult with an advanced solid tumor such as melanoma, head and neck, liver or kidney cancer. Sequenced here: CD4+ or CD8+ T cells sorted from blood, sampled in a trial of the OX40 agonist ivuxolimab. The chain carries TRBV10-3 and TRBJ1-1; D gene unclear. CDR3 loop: CAISVTQNTEAFF. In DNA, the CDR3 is TGTGCCATCAGTGTCACGCAGAACACTGAAGCTTTCTTT.